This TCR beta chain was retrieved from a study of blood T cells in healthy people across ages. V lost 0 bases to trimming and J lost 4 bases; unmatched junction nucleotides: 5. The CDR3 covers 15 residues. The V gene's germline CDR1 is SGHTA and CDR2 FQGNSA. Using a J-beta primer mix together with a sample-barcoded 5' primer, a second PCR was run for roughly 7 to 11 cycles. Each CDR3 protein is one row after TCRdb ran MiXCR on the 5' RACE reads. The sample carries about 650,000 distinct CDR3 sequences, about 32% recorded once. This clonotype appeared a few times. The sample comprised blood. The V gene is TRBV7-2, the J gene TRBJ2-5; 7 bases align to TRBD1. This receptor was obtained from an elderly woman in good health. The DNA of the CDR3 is TGTGCCAGCAGCTTAGCCAACAGGGGACGAGAGACCCAGTACTTC. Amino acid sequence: CASSLANRGRETQYF.